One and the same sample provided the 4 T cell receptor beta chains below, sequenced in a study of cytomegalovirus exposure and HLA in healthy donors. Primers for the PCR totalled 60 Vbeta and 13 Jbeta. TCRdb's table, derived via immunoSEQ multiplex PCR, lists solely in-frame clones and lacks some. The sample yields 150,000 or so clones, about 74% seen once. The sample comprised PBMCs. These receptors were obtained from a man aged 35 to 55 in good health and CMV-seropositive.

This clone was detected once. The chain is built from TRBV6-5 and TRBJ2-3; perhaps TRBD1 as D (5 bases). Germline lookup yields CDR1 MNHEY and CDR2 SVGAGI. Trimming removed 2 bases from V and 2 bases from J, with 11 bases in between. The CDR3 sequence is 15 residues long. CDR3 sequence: CASSYGQGNTDTQYF. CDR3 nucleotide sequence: TGTGCCAGCAGTTACGGTCAGGGAAACACAGATACGCAGTATTTT.

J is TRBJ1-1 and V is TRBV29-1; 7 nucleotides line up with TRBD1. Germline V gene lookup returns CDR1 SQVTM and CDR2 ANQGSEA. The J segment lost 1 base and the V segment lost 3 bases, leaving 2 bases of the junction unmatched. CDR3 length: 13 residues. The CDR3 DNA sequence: TGCAGCGTTGACAGGGGGGAGAACACTGAAGCTTTCTTT. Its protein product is CSVDRGENTEAFF.

The CDR3 bases are TGTGCCAGCAGCTTAAGACTAGCGGGAGAAGATACGCAGTATTTT. Its protein product is CASSLRLAGEDTQYF. The chain is built from TRBV11-2 and TRBJ2-3; 12 nucleotides match TRBD2. In germline, CDR1 is SGHAT, CDR2 FQNNGV. V was clipped by 2 bases and J by 5 bases; unmatched bases: 2. The CDR3 has 15 amino acids.

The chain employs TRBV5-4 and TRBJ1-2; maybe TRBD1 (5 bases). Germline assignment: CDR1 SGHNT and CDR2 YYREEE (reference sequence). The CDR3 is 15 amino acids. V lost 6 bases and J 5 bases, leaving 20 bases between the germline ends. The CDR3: CASTPFGGGSYGYTF. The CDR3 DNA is TGTGCCAGCACCCCTTTTGGGGGGGGGAGTTATGGCTACACCTTC.